Detailed here is one T cell receptor (beta chain). Its cognate antigen is unknown. Germline loops: CDR1 DFQATT, CDR2 SNEGSKA (reference sequence). The CDR3 is 14 amino acids. TCR libraries were prepared from about 3.5 ug total RNA each. Each of TCRalpha and TCRbeta cDNA went through two nested PCRs, lasting 16 and 9 cycles. For each CDR3 protein, TCRdb gives one entry from its re-call of the 5' RACE reads, without DNA. The sample's table shows over 110,000 distinct CDR3 sequences. The data are from a study of monozygotic twins with inflammatory bowel disease. Study conclusions and caveats: Repertoire similarity did not separate concordant from discordant twins, possibly from limited power.

This clonotype was obtained from a human donor with ulcerative colitis or Crohn's disease, or a healthy co-twin of an affected twin (not recorded which). Sequenced sample: blood. The chain uses TRBV20-1 and TRBJ2-2; TCRdb lists TRBD1, though no DNA is available to test this call. CDR3 residues: CSARPGTLPGELFF.